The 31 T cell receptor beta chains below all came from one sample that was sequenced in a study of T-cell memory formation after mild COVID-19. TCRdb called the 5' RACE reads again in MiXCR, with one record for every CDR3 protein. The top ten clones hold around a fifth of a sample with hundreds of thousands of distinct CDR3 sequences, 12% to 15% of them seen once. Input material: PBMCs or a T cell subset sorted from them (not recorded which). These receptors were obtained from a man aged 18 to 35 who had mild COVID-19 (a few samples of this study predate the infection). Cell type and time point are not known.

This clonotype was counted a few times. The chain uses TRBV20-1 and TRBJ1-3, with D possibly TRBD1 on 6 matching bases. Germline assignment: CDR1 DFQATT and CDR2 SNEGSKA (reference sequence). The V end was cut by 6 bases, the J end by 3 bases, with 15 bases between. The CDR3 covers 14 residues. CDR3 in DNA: TGCAGTGCCCGGAACGGGGGCGTTGGAAACACCATATATTTT. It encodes CSARNGGVGNTIYF.

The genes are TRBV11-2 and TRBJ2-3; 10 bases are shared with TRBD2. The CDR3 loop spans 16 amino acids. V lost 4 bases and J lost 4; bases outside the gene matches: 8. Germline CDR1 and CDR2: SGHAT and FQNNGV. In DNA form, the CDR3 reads TGTGCCAGCAGCTCCAAAGCGGGGGGGCCGGCAGATACGCAGTATTTT. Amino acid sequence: CASSSKAGGPADTQYF.

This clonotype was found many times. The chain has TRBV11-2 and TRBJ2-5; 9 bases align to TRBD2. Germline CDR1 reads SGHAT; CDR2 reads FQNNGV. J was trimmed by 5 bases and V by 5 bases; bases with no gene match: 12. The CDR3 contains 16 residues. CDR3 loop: CASSHGRRGGSETQYF. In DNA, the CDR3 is TGTGCCAGCAGCCATGGCCGGCGGGGGGGATCGGAGACCCAGTACTTC. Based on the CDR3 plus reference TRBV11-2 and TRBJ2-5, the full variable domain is EAGVAQSPRYKIIEKRQSVAFWCNPISGHATLYWYQQILGQGPKLLIQFQNNGVVDDSQLPKDRFSAERLKGVDSTLKIQPAKLEDSAVYLCASSHGRRGGSETQYFGPGTRLLVL.

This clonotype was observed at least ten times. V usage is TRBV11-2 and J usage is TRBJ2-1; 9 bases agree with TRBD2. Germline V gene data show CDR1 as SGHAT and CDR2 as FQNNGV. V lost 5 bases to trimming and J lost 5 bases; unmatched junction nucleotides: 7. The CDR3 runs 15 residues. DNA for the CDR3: TGTGCCAGCAGCCCGAGCGGGGGGCTAAACAATGAGCAGTTCTTC. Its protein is CASSPSGGLNNEQFF.

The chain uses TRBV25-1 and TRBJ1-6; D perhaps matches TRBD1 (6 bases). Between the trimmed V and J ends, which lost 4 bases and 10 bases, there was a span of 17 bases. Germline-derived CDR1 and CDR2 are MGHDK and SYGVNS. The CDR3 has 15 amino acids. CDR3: CASSGAGTKLSPLHF. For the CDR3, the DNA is TGTGCCAGCAGTGGGGCCGGGACAAAACTCTCACCCCTCCACTTT. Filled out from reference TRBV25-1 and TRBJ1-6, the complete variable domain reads EADIYQTPRYLVIGTGKKITLECSQTMGHDKMYWYQQDPGMELHLIHYSYGVNSTEKGDLSSESTVSRIRTEHFPLTLESARPSHTSQYLCASSGAGTKLSPLHFGNGTRLTVT.

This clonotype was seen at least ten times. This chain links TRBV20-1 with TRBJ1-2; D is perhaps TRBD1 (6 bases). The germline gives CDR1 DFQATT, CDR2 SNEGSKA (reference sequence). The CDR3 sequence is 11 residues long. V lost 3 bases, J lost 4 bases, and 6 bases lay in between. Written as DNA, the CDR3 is TGCAGTGCTAGGACAGGCTATGGCTACACCTTC. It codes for CSARTGYGYTF.

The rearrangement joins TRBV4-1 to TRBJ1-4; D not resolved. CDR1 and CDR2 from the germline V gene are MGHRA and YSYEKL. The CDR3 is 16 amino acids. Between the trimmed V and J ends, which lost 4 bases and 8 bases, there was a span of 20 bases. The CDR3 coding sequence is TGCGCCAGCAGCCCTCATGGCAGACAAAGTCGAGAAAAACTGTTTTTT. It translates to CASSPHGRQSREKLFF.

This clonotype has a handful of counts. CDR3 sequence reads: CASSSTVGVTEAFF. The CDR3 DNA reads TGTGCCAGCAGTTCCACCGTGGGGGTCACTGAAGCTTTCTTT. The chain combines TRBV2 with TRBJ1-1; tentatively, D is TRBD1 (5 bases). V lost 5 bases and J lost 4, with 14 bases in between. The CDR3 contains 14 residues. CDR1 is SNHLY and CDR2 is FYNNEI in the germline V gene.

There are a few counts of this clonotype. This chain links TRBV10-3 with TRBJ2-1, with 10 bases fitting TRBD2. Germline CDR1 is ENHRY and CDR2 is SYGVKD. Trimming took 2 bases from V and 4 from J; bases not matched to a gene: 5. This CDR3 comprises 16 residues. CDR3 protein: CAISEAWTSGYNEQFF. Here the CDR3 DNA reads TGTGCCATCAGTGAGGCCTGGACTAGCGGATACAATGAGCAGTTCTTC.

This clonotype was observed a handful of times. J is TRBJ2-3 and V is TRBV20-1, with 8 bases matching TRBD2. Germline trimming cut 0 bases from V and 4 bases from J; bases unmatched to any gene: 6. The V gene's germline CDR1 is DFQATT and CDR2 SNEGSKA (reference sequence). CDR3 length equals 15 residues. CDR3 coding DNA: TGCAGTGCTAGAGATGCGGGGGGCCTGGCAGATACGCAGTATTTT. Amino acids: CSARDAGGLADTQYF.

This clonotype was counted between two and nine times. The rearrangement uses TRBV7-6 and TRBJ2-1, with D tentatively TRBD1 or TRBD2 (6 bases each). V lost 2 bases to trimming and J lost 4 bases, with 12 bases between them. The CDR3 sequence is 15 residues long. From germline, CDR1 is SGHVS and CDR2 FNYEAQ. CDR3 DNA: TGTGCCAGCAGCTTACCCGGGGGCCGGTACAATGAGCAGTTCTTC. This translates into CASSLPGGRYNEQFF.

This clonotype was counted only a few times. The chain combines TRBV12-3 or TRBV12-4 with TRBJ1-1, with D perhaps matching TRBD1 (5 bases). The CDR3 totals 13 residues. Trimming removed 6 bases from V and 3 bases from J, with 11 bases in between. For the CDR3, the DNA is TGTGCCAGCAGCCCAAACAGGTACACTGAAGCTTTCTTT. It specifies CASSPNRYTEAFF.

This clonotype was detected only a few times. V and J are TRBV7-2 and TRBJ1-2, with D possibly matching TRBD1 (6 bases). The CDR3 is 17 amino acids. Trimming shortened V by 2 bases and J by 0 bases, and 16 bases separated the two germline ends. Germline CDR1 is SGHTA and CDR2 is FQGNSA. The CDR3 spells CASSLRIRQATNYGYTF. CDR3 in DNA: TGTGCCAGCAGCTTACGTATCCGACAGGCGACTAACTATGGCTACACCTTC. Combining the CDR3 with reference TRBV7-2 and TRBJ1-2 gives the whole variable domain GAGVSQSPSNKVTEKGKDVELRCDPISGHTALYWYRQSLGQGLEFLIYFQGNSAPDKSGLPSDRFSAERTGGSVSTLTIQRTQQEDSAVYLCASSLRIRQATNYGYTFGSGTRLTVV.

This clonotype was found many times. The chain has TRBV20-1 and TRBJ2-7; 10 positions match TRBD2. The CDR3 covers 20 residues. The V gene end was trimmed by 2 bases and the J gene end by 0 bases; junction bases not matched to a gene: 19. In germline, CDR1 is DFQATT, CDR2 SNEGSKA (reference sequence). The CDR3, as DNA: TGCAGTGCTAGAACTCCAAACTTAGCGGGGGGCCGTCTGAGCTCCTACGAGCAGTACTTC. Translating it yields CSARTPNLAGGRLSSYEQYF.

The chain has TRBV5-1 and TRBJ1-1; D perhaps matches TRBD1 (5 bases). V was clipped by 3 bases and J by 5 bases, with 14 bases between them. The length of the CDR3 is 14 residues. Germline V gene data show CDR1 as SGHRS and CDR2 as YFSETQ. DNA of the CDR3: TGCGCCAGCAGCTCAGGTGGGGGAAGAACTGAAGCTTTCTTT. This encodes CASSSGGGRTEAFF.

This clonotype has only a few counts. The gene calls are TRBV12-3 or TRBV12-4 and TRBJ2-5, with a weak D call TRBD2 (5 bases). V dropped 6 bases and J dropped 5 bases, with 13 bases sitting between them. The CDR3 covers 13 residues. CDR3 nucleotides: TGTGCCAGCAGAGCGGACGGCGGGGAGACCCAGTACTTC. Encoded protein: CASRADGGETQYF.

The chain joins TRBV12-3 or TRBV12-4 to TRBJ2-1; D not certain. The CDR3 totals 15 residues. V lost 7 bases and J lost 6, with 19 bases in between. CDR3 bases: TGTGCCAGCACCCCTCTCGGTGGGGTAGTCAATGAGCAGTTCTTC. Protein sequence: CASTPLGGVVNEQFF.

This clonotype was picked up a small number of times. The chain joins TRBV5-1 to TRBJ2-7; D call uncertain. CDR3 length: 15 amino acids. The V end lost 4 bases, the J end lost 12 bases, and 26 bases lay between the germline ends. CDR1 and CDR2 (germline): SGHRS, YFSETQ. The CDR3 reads CASSPTTEVPHETYV. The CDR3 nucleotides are TGCGCCAGCAGCCCCACCACAGAGGTCCCCCACGAGACGTACGTC.

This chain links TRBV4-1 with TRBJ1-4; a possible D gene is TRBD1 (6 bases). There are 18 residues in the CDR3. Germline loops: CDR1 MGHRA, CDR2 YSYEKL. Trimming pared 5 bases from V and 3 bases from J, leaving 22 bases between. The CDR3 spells CASSFPRDKGDPNEKLFF. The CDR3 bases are TGCGCCAGCAGCTTCCCCCGGGACAAAGGGGACCCTAATGAAAAACTGTTTTTT.

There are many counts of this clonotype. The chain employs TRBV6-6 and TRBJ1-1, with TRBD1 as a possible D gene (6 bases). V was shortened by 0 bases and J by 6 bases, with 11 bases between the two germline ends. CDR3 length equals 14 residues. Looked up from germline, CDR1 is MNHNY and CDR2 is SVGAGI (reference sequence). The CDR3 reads CASSYSQGKAEAFF. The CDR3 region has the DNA TGTGCCAGCAGTTACTCTCAGGGGAAGGCTGAAGCTTTCTTT.

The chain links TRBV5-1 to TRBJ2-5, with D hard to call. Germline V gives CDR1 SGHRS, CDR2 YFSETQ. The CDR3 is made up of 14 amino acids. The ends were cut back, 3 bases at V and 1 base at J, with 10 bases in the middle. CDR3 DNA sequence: TGCGCCAGCAGCTCAGGACCGCGCCAAGAGACCCAGTACTTC. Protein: CASSSGPRQETQYF.

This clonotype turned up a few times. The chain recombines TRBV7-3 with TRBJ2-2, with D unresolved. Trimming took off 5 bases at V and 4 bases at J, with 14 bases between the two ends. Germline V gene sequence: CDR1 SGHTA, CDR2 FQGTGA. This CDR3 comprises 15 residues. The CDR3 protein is CASSASVVVTGELFF. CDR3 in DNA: TGTGCCAGCAGCGCCAGTGTCGTGGTCACCGGGGAGCTGTTTTTT.

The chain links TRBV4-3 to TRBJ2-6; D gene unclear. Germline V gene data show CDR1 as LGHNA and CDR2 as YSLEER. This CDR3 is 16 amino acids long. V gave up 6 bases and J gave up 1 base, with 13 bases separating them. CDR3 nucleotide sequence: TGCGCCAGCAGTGACCCCTCGGAGTCTGGGGCCAACGTCCTGACTTTC. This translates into CASSDPSESGANVLTF.

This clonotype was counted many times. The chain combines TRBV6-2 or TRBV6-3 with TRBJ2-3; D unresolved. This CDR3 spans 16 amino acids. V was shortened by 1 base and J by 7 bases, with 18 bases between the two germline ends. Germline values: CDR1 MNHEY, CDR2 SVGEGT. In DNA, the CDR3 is TGTGCCAGCAGTTACTGGTCGGCAGGCCGGGTGAATACGCAGTATTTT. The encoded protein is CASSYWSAGRVNTQYF.

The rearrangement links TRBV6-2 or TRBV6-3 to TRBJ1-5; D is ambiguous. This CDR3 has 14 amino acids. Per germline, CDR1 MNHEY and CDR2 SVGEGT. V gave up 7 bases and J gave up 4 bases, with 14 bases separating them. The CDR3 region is CASTKKQLNQPQHF. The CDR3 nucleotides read TGTGCCAGCACCAAGAAACAGTTGAATCAGCCCCAGCATTTT.

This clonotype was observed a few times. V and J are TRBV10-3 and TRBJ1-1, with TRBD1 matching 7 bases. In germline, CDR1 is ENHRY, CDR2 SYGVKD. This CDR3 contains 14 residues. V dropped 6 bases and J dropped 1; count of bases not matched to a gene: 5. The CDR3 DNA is TGTGCCATCAGGTTTCGGACAGGGAACACTGAAGCTTTCTTT. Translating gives CAIRFRTGNTEAFF.

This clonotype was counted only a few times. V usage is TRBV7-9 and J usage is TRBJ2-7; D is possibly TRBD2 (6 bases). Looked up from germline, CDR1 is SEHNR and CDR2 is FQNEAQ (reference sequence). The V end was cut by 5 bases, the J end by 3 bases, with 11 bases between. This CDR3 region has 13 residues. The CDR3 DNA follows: TGTGCCAGCAGCCGCCCCGGGGGCTACGAGCAGTACTTC. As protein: CASSRPGGYEQYF.

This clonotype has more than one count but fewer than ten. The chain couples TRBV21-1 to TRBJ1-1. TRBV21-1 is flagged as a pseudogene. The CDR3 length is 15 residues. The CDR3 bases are TGTGCCAGCAGCAAGTCCGGCAGGACGAACACTGAAGCTTTCTTT. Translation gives CASSKSGRTNTEAFF.

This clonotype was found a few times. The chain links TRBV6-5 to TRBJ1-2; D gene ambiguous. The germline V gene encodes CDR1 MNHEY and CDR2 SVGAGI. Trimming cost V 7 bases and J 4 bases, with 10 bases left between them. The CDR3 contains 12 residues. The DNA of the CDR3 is TGTGCCAGCAAGCAGAGAGGCTATGGCTACACCTTC. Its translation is CASKQRGYGYTF.

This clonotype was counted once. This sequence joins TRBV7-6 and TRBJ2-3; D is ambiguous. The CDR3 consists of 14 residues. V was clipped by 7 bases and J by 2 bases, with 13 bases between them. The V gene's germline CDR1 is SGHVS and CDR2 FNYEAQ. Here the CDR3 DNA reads TGTGCCAGCACGTTACAAGGACCCACAGATACGCAGTATTTT. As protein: CASTLQGPTDTQYF.

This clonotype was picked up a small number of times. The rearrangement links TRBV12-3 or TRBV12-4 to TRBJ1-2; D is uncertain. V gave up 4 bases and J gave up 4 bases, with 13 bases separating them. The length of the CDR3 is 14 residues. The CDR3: CASSWGGQSYGYTF. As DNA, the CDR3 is TGTGCCAGCAGTTGGGGTGGGCAGAGCTATGGCTACACCTTC.